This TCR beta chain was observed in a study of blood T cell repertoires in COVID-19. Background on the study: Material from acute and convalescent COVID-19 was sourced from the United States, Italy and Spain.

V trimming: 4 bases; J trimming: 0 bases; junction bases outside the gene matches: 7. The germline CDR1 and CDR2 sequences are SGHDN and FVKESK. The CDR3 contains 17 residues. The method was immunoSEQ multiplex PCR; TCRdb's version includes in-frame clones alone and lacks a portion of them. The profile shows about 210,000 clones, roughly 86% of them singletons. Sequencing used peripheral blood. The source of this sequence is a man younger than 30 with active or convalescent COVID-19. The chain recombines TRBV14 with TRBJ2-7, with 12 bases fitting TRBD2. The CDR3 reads CASSPGLAGYSSYEQYF. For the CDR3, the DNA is TGTGCCAGCAGCCCGGGACTAGCGGGTTACAGCTCCTACGAGCAGTACTTC.